This paragraph reports one T cell receptor (beta chain). Libraries were prepared by immunoSEQ multiplex PCR; TCRdb keeps only in-frame clonotypes and omits some of them. The sample includes 200,000 to 300,000 clones, around 89% of them seen just once. These data belong to a study of blood T cell repertoires in COVID-19. Background on the study: Spain, Italy and the United States supplied samples that represented acute and convalescent COVID-19.

This CDR3 has 11 amino acids. Deletions cut 4 bases from V and 6 bases from J, with 7 bases between. Germline loops: CDR1 MNHEY, CDR2 SVGEGT. Participants came from about two dozen US areas, aged about 18 to 95 years. Researchers sorted participants into cohorts using their self-reported clinical history. Material: PBMCs or T cells enriched from blood (not recorded which). This clonotype was obtained from a woman aged 40 to 55 with acute COVID-19. V and J are TRBV6-2 or TRBV6-3 and TRBJ2-7; D is perhaps TRBD1 (6 bases). CDR3 loop: CASSWGPEQYV. Here the CDR3 DNA reads TGTGCCAGCAGTTGGGGGCCCGAGCAGTACGTC.